The 19 T cell receptor beta chains reported below all come from one sample, sequenced in a study of cytomegalovirus exposure and HLA in healthy donors. PCR primers comprised 60 Vbeta and 13 Jbeta primers. The method was immunoSEQ multiplex PCR; TCRdb's version includes in-frame clones alone and lacks a portion of them. The sample holds about 120,000 clones; around 80% are singletons and the top ten take 2.7%. The sequenced sample consisted of PBMCs. Receptors were obtained from a woman in her thirties or forties in good health and CMV-seropositive.

In DNA, the CDR3 is TGTGCCAGCAGCTTTGAGGGAGGGCCCCAAGAGACCCAGTACTTC. Translating it yields CASSFEGGPQETQYF. V is TRBV5-4 and J is TRBJ2-5, with TRBD2 identical over 7 bases. CDR1 and CDR2 from the germline V gene are SGHNT and YYREEE (reference sequence). V shed 2 bases and J 1 base; nucleotides not matched to a gene: 5. The CDR3 is made up of 15 amino acids.

This chain joins TRBV2 and TRBJ1-5, with D possibly being TRBD1 (6 bases). The germline gives CDR1 SNHLY, CDR2 FYNNEI. The CDR3 loop spans 13 amino acids. Trimming left V 9 bases short and J 0 bases short, with 9 bases between. The CDR3 sequence: CARGAYSNQPQHF. CDR3 in DNA: TGTGCCAGGGGGGCTTATAGCAATCAGCCCCAGCATTTT.

V is TRBV9 and J is TRBJ2-2; 9 bases line up with TRBD1. The CDR3 totals 16 residues. V dropped 4 bases and J dropped 4; count of bases not matched to a gene: 8. Germline V gives CDR1 SGDLS, CDR2 YYNGEE. The CDR3 spells CASSPRQGGSTGELFF. The CDR3 nucleotides are TGTGCCAGCAGCCCTCGACAGGGGGGAAGCACCGGGGAGCTGTTTTTT.

This sequence joins TRBV7-3 and TRBJ2-3; 11 nucleotides agree with TRBD2. With 5 bases clipped from V and 3 bases from J, the junction kept 4 bases outside the gene matches. The CDR3 sequence is 15 residues long. The V gene's germline CDR1 is SGHTA and CDR2 FQGTGA. This CDR3 reads CASSPSGRSTDTQYF. In nucleotides, the CDR3 is TGTGCCAGCAGCCCTAGCGGGAGGAGTACAGATACGCAGTATTTT.

The chain recombines TRBV7-8 with TRBJ2-3; 12 nucleotides match TRBD2. The V gene end was trimmed by 2 bases and the J gene end by 2 bases; junction bases not matched to a gene: 11. The CDR3 length is 19 residues. Germline V gene sequence: CDR1 SGHVS, CDR2 FQNEAQ. The CDR3 loop is CASSLSSGLAGLFTDTQYF. CDR3 DNA sequence: TGTGCCAGCAGCTTATCCTCGGGACTAGCGGGTTTATTCACAGATACGCAGTATTTT.

This chain uses TRBV7-2 with TRBJ2-7, with a weak D call TRBD2 (5 bases). The CDR3 is 13 amino acids. V was clipped by 5 bases and J by 7 bases, with 15 bases between them. Germline V CDR1 and CDR2: SGHTA, FQGNSA. The CDR3 loop is CASSPRATGEQYF. The CDR3 DNA reads TGTGCCAGCAGCCCGCGGGCTACCGGGGAGCAGTACTTC. The whole variable domain, remainder taken from reference TRBV7-2 and TRBJ2-7, is GAGVSQSPSNKVTEKGKDVELRCDPISGHTALYWYRQSLGQGLEFLIYFQGNSAPDKSGLPSDRFSAERTGGSVSTLTIQRTQQEDSAVYLCASSPRATGEQYFGPGTRLTVT.

This chain connects TRBV5-6 to TRBJ2-7; a possible D gene is TRBD2 (5 bases). Per germline, CDR1 SGHDT and CDR2 YYEEEE. Trimming cost V 2 bases and J 2 bases, with 11 bases left between them. This CDR3 spans 14 amino acids. The CDR3 DNA reads as TGTGCCAGCAGCTTTGGAGGCAGAGCCTACGAGCAGTACTTC. This codes for CASSFGGRAYEQYF.

V gene TRBV29-1 combines with J gene TRBJ2-1; 8 positions agree with TRBD2. Germline CDR1 is SQVTM and CDR2 is ANQGSEA. Unmatched junction bases numbered 2, after V lost 4 bases and J lost 6 bases. This CDR3 region has 12 residues. CDR3 sequence (DNA): TGCAGCGTTGGGCGGGAGGCCAATGAGCAGTTCTTC. Its translation: CSVGREANEQFF.

The CDR3 loop is CASSPGDRALDTQYF. In DNA, the CDR3 is TGTGCCAGCAGCCCGGGGGACAGGGCATTAGATACGCAGTATTTT. The gene calls are TRBV9 and TRBJ2-3; 9 bases align to TRBD1. The germline V gene encodes CDR1 SGDLS and CDR2 YYNGEE. The CDR3 spans 15 residues. The junction had 8 bases not matched to a gene; V was cut back by 4 bases and J by 5 bases. Filled out from reference TRBV9 and TRBJ2-3, the complete variable domain reads DSGVTQTPKHLITATGQRVTLRCSPRSGDLSVYWYQQSLDQGLQFLIQYYNGEERAKGNILERFSAQQFPDLHSELNLSSLELGDSALYFCASSPGDRALDTQYFGPGTRLTVL.

For the CDR3, the DNA is TGTGCCAGTAGTACCCCACAGGGGTCGTTGGGCTACACCTTC. Translating it yields CASSTPQGSLGYTF. This chain links TRBV19 with TRBJ1-2; TRBD1 aligns across 7 bases. There are 14 residues in the CDR3. V lost 4 bases, J lost 8 bases, and 10 bases stayed unmatched. Per germline, CDR1 LNHDA and CDR2 SQIVND (reference sequence).

The chain has TRBV11-2 and TRBJ1-1, with D unresolved. V gave up 4 bases and J gave up 3 bases, with 9 bases separating them. The length of the CDR3 is 13 residues. Germline V gene lookup returns CDR1 SGHAT and CDR2 FQNNGV. CDR3 DNA sequence: TGTGCCAGCAGCTCGAGCTCGGACACTGAAGCTTTCTTT. Translated: CASSSSSDTEAFF.

CDR3: CASSSPATSGRYGELFF. CDR3 DNA: TGCGCCAGCAGCTCGCCGGCCACTAGCGGGAGGTACGGGGAGCTGTTTTTT. V gene TRBV5-1 combines with J gene TRBJ2-2; 12 nucleotides align to TRBD2. The CDR3 is 17 amino acids. Per germline, CDR1 SGHRS and CDR2 YFSETQ. The junction had 10 bases not matched to a gene; V was cut back by 3 bases and J by 7 bases.

There are a few counts of this clone. One junction end disagrees with the germline gene, perhaps due to a read error. The chain recombines TRBV29-1 with TRBJ1-5, with D perhaps matching TRBD1 (6 bases). This CDR3 has 14 residues. CDR1 is SQVTM and CDR2 is ANQGSEA in the germline V gene. CDR3 coding DNA: TGCAGCGTTCAAGAGACAGGCGAGAGTCAGCCCCAGCATTTT. It specifies CSVQETGESQPQHF. The entire variable domain, with the rest obtained from reference TRBV29-1 and TRBJ1-5, is as follows: SAVISQKPSRDICQRGTSLTIQCQVDSQVTMMFWYRQQPGQSLTLIATANQGSEATYESGFVIDKFPISRPNLTFSTLTVSNMSPEDSSIYLCSVQETGESQPQHFGDGTRLSIL.

In DNA form, the CDR3 reads TGTGCCAGCAGCTTAACGGGAGGGCTCCATGAGCAGTTCTTC. Protein: CASSLTGGLHEQFF. The gene calls are TRBV7-9 and TRBJ2-1; TRBD2 matches 8 bases. Unmatched junction bases numbered 5, after V lost 2 bases and J lost 8 bases. CDR1 is SEHNR and CDR2 is FQNEAQ in the germline V gene (reference sequence). This CDR3 region has 14 residues. Full variable domain (remainder filled in from reference TRBV7-9 and TRBJ2-1): DTGVSQNPRHKITKRGQNVTFRCDPISEHNRLYWYRQTLGQGPEFLTYFQNEAQLEKSRLLSDRFSAERPKGSFSTLEIQRTEQGDSAMYLCASSLTGGLHEQFFGPGTRLTVL.

The J gene is TRBJ2-1, the V gene TRBV19, with 13 bases lining up with TRBD2. This CDR3 spans 17 amino acids. With V trimmed by 5 bases and J by 3 bases, 7 bases remained unmatched. Germline V gene sequence: CDR1 LNHDA, CDR2 SQIVND (reference sequence). The CDR3 coding sequence is TGTGCCAGTAGTCCTTGGACTAGCGGGAGACTCTACAATGAGCAGTTCTTC. As protein: CASSPWTSGRLYNEQFF.

A few counts support this clone. The V and J genes are TRBV7-2 and TRBJ2-7; 14 nucleotides align to TRBD2. The CDR3 sequence is 17 residues long. Germline trimming cut 0 bases from V and 6 bases from J; bases unmatched to any gene: 7. Germline V gene data show CDR1 as SGHTA and CDR2 as FQGNSA. The CDR3 nucleotides are TGTGCCAGCAGCTTAGCGGGGCGACTAGCGGGAGGGCTCGAGCAGTACTTC. It encodes CASSLAGRLAGGLEQYF.

The chain carries TRBV7-9 and TRBJ1-2; 7 bases are a match to TRBD1. Per germline, CDR1 SEHNR and CDR2 FQNEAQ (reference sequence). The CDR3 is 14 amino acids. V shed 3 bases, J shed 7 bases, and the junction held 8 bases outside the gene matches. CDR3 amino acids: CASSFADRSSGYTF. The CDR3 DNA reads TGTGCCAGCAGCTTTGCGGACAGGTCTTCTGGCTACACCTTC.

The rearrangement uses TRBV2 and TRBJ2-3, with TRBD2 identical over 8 bases. The germline CDR1 and CDR2 sequences are SNHLY and FYNNEI. With 4 bases clipped from V and 2 bases from J, the junction kept 5 bases outside the gene matches. The CDR3 has 15 amino acids. CDR3 loop: CASSGQRGNTDTQYF. Here the CDR3 DNA reads TGTGCCAGCAGTGGTCAGCGGGGGAACACAGATACGCAGTATTTT.

This chain joins TRBV5-4 and TRBJ1-6; possible D gene TRBD1, 6 bases. Germline CDR1 and CDR2: SGHNT and YYREEE (reference sequence). Trimming stripped 4 bases from V and 11 bases from J, with 10 bases between. This CDR3 contains 12 residues. CDR3 sequence reads: CASSPPGAPLHF. The CDR3 DNA is TGTGCCAGCAGCCCCCCAGGGGCACCCCTCCACTTT.